A selection of T cell receptor beta chains follows, all from one sample in a study of neoadjuvant anti-PD-1 for oral cavity cancer. The assay was immunoSEQ multiplex PCR, and TCRdb's table has in-frame clones only and misses some. The sample consists of around 12,000 clones, 65% to 75% of them appearing once. Sample: PBMCs, taken before nivolumab (anti-PD-1) treatment. These TCRs come from a person aged 35-79 years with oral cavity squamous cell carcinoma. The CDR3 runs from the conserved cysteine through the conserved F or W. The D gene is left open where the match is weak. Size is omitted from some rows. Given values are once, few, many or a class for expanded clones.

once	TRBJ2-5	.	TRBV7-8	TGTGCCAGCAGCTTGGGGACTGGCCAAGAGACCCAGTACTTC	CASSLGTGQETQYF
.	TRBJ2-7	.	TRBV6-1	TGTGCCAGCAGTGAAGCTCAGGGGGGGCAGTACTTC	CASSEAQGGQYF
.	TRBJ2-7	.	TRBV30	TGTGCCTGGAGTGTAGCGGCTTCCTACGAGCAGTACTTC	CAWSVAASYEQYF
.	TRBJ1-3	TRBD1	TRBV28	TGTGCCAGCAGCCTTCCGGGACAGACCTCTGGAAACACCATATATTTT	CASSLPGQTSGNTIYF
.	TRBJ1-1	.	TRBV11-2	TGTGCCAGCAGCTTAGGGGTTAGCACTGAAGCTTTCTTT	CASSLGVSTEAFF
.	TRBJ2-3	.	TRBV9	TGTGCCAGCAGCGTAGAACAGGGAAAAGGTGGCACAGATACGCAGTATTTT	CASSVEQGKGGTDTQYF
.	TRBJ2-3	.	TRBV28	TGTGCCACCTCCGAGAGGGGGAGAATAGGAGATACGCAGTATTTT	CATSERGRIGDTQYF
.	TRBJ1-2	.	TRBV7-9	TGTGCCAGCACGAATATGCAGGGCCCAACTGGGGGCTACACCTTC	CASTNMQGPTGGYTF
.	TRBJ2-2	.	TRBV9	TGTGCCAGCAGCGTAGGAGGGTCGAACACCGGGGAGCTGTTTTTT	CASSVGGSNTGELFF
.	TRBJ2-1	TRBD2	TRBV11-2	TGTGCCAGCAGCTTAGAGGGACTAGCGGGGGGGGCCTACAATGAGCAGTTCTTC	CASSLEGLAGGAYNEQFF
.	TRBJ1-1	.	TRBV11-1	TGTGCCAGCAGCCCGACTCAGGGGATGAACACTGAAGCTTTCTTT	CASSPTQGMNTEAFF
.	TRBJ2-3	TRBD2	TRBV9	TGTGCCAGCAGCGTAACAGCGGGGGGGCGCACAGATACGCAGTATTTT	CASSVTAGGRTDTQYF
.	TRBJ2-1	TRBD1	TRBV5-8	TGTGCCAGCAGCTTGGGACAGGGGGATAGGGATGAGCAGTTCTTC	CASSLGQGDRDEQFF
.	TRBJ2-7	.	TRBV6-1	TGTGCCAGCACTTGGGACGGATCCTACGAGCAGTACTTC	CASTWDGSYEQYF
few	TRBJ2-7	TRBD1	TRBV4-1	TGCGCCAGCAGCCAAGATTTACAGGGGGTCTACGAGCAGTACTTC	CASSQDLQGVYEQYF
.	TRBJ2-1	.	TRBV11-2	TGTGCCAGCAGCTTAGGGCAGCCTTACAATGAGCAGTTCTTC	CASSLGQPYNEQFF
medium-sized	TRBJ2-7	TRBD2	TRBV9	TGTGCCAGCAGCGTGGGACTAGCGGGGGCAGGGGAGCAGTACTTC	CASSVGLAGAGEQYF
few	TRBJ1-1	.	TRBV15	TGTGCCACCAGCCCTAGCGACTCCCCATCCACTGAAGCTTTCTTT	CATSPSDSPSTEAFF
.	TRBJ1-5	TRBD1	TRBV2	TGTGCCAGCAGTGAGGGACAGGGAAGTCAGCCCCAGCATTTT	CASSEGQGSQPQHF
.	TRBJ1-2	TRBD1	TRBV7-2	TGTGCCAGCAGCTTGACTCAGGGGGTTTCGTTATTTGGCTACACCTTC	CASSLTQGVSLFGYTF
.	TRBJ1-4	.	TRBV13	TGTGCCAGCAGCTTATTGGGGGCTAATCCCCCCAATGAAAAACTGTTTTTT	CASSLLGANPPNEKLFF
once	TRBJ2-3	.	TRBV27	TGTGCCAGCAGTTTTCAGACGAACTCAGATACGCAGTATTTT	CASSFQTNSDTQYF
.	TRBJ2-3	.	TRBV29-1	TGCAGCGTCGAGGACAAGTTCACAGATACGCAGTATTTT	CSVEDKFTDTQYF
.	TRBJ1-5	.	TRBV28	TGTGCCAGCAGGGACGACATTTTAAACCAGCATTTT	CASRDDILNQHF
.	TRBJ2-7	.	TRBV6-1	TGTGCCAGCAGGGGGGACTCCTACGAGCAGTACTTC	CASRGDSYEQYF
.	TRBJ2-1	.	TRBV5-1	TGCGCCAGCAGCAAGAACCCCGGGACGCAGCGACAGGAGCAGTTCTTC	CASSKNPGTQRQEQFF